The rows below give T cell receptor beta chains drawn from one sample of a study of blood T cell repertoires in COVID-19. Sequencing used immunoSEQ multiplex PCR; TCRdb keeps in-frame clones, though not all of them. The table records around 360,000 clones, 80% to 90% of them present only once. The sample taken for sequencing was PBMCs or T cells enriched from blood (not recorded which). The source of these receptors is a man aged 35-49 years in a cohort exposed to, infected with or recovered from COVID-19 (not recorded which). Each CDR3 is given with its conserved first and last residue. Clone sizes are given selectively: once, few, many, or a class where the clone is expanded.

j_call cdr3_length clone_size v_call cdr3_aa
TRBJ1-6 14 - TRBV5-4 CASSLGQKNSPLHF
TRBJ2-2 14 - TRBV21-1 CASRRVRLSGELFF
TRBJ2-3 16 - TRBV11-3 CASSSWAGDGADTQYF
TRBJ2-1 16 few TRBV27 CASRPREDRGRNEQFF
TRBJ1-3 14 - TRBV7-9 CASSPGTGGDTIYF
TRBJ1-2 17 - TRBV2 CASSGGTAHTSNYGYTF
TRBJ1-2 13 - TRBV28 CASSLLADYGYTF
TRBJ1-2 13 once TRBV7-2 CASSADRNYGYTF
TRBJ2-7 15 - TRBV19 CASSIRGQEVYEQYF
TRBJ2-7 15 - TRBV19 CASSTRTSGPYEQYF
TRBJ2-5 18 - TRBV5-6 CASSLVAGGTSGSETQYF
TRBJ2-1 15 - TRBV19 CASSIRLGESNEQFF
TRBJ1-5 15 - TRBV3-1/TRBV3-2 CASSQGTGPNQPQHF
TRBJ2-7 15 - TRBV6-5 CASRAGTTLSYEQYF
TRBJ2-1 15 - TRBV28 CASSFETSGSDEQFF
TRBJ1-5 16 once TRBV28 CASSPDRGPSNQPQHF
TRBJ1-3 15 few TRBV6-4 CASSEEASSGNTIYF
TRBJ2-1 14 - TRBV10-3 CAITGTSSYNEQFF
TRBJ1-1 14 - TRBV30 CAWSRDRGQGEAFF
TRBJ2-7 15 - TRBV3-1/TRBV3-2 CASSLAKVLNDEQYF
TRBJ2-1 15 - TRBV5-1 CASSYGQSFPNEQFF
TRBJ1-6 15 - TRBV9 CASSVETGEVSPLHF
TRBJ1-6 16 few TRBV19 CASSIDRQGSGSPLHF
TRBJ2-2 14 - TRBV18 CASSPRTVSGELFF
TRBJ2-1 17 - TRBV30 CAWSRESTYPSYNEQFF
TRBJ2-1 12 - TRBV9 CASSVADNEQFF
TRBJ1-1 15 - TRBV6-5 CASSYGTGINTEAFF
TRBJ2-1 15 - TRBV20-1 CSASKLAGRGDEQFF
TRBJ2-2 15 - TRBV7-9 CASSWGGAWPGELFF
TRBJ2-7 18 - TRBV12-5 CASGLTLQTTGSSYEQYF
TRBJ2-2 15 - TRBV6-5 CASTSGTSGAGELFF
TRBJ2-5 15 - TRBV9 CASSVGGGPQETQYF